This T cell receptor beta chain was sequenced for a study of shared clonotypes between healthy human individuals. In the study overall: Donors consisted of a couple of women and three men between 18 and 49. Study-wide findings and caveats: Compared with clonotypes that all four donors shared, non-shared clonotypes had lower generation probabilities. Among donors, the sharing of clonotypes was expected to be influenced by sequencing depth.

Trimming cost V 0 bases and J 3 bases, with 9 bases left between them. The CDR3 runs to 14 residues. The germline V gene has CDR1 SGHNT and CDR2 YYREEE (reference sequence). The assay ran at deep level. The protocol was immunoSEQ multiplex PCR, while the TCRdb copy is restricted to in-frame clones and leaves out a portion. The sample records some 2,500,000 clones, about 90% being singletons. This clone appeared a single time. Its antigen is undetermined. The chain joins TRBV5-4 to TRBJ2-5, with a possible D match to TRBD1 (6 bases). This clonotype was obtained from a man aged 18 to 29 in good health. Some clones in this sample may be carry-over from other donors' samples. The sample taken for sequencing was naive CD4+ T cells from PBMCs. Described subset: CD45RA+ positively selected. In DNA form, the CDR3 reads TGTGCCAGCAGCTTGGATCCAGGGGAAGAGACCCAGTACTTC. Its translation is CASSLDPGEETQYF.